This T cell receptor beta chain was identified in a study of CD8 T cells in ankylosing spondylitis. Germline CDR1 and CDR2: DFQATT and SNEGSKA (reference sequence). There are 15 residues in the CDR3. Study-level findings and limits: Reportedly, disease-linked clones are significantly enriched in ankylosing spondylitis patients' matched synovial fluid. There was a TCR beta motif, made of several highly homologous variants, that appeared characteristic of ankylosing spondylitis blood.

As concerns this clonotype: Antigen: not known.

TCRdb fed the 5' RACE reads into MiXCR, producing one record per CDR3 protein. The table records 350,000 to 450,000 distinct CDR3 sequences, roughly 27% of them present only once. The sample was blood, either unsorted or a sorted T cell fraction (not recorded which). The gene calls are TRBV20-1 and TRBJ2-1, with 10 nucleotides matching TRBD2. This receptor was taken from a male donor with ankylosing spondylitis. In DNA, the CDR3 is TGCAGCGTGTCCGGACCTAGCGGGAGATACAATGAGCAGTTCTTC. Its protein is CSVSGPSGRYNEQFF.